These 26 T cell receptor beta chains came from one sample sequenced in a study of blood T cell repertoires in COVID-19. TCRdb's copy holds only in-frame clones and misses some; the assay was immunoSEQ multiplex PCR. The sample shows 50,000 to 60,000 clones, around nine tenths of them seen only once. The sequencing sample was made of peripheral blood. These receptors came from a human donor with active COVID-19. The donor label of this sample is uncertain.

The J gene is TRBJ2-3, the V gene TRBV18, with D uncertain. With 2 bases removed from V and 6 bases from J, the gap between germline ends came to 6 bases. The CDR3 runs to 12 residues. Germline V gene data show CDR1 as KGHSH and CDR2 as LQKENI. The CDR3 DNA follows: TGTGCCAGCTCACCAGATGGCGATACGCAGTATTTT. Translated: CASSPDGDTQYF.

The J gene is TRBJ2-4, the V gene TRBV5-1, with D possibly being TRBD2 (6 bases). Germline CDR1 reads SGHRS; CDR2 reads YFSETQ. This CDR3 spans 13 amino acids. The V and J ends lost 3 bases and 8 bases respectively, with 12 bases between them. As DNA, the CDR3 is TGCGCCAGCAGCTCCGGGACTCTAGACATTCAGTACTTC. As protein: CASSSGTLDIQYF.

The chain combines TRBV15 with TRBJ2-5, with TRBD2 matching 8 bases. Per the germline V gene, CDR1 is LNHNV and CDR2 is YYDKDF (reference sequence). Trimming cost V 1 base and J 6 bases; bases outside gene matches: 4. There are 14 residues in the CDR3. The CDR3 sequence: CATSRAGGPQTQYF. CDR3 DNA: TGTGCCACCAGCAGAGCGGGAGGGCCGCAGACCCAGTACTTC.

This chain's CDR3 is CAFTGTGSYEQYF. The CDR3 DNA is TGTGCCTTCACCGGGACAGGGTCCTACGAGCAGTACTTC. The V call is TRBV2, the J call TRBJ2-7; 9 positions agree with TRBD1. In germline, CDR1 is SNHLY, CDR2 FYNNEI. CDR3 size: 13 residues. With 11 bases clipped from V and 1 base from J, the junction kept 6 bases outside the gene matches.

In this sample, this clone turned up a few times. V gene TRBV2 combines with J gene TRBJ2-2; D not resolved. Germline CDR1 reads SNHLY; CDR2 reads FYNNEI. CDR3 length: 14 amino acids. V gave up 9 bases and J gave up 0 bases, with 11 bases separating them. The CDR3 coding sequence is TGTGCCAGTAATTACAGTCCGAACACCGGGGAGCTGTTTTTT. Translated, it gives CASNYSPNTGELFF.

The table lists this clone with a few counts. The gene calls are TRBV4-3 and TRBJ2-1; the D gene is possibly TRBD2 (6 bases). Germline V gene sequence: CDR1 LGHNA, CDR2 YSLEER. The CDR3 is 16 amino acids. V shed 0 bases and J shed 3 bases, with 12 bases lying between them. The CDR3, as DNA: TGCGCCAGCAGCCAAGACAAAAGCGGGTACTACAATGAGCAGTTCTTC. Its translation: CASSQDKSGYYNEQFF.

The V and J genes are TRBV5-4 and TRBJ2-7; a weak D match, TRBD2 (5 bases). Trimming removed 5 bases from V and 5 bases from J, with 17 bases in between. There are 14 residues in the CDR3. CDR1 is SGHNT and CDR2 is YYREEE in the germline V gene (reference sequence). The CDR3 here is CASRKEEGLDEQYF. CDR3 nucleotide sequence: TGTGCCAGCAGAAAAGAAGAGGGCCTCGACGAGCAGTACTTC.

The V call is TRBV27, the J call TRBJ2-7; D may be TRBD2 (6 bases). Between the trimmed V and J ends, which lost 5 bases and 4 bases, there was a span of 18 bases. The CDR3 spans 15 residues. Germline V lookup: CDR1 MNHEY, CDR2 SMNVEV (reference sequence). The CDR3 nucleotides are TGTGCCAGCAGTGTTAGCGGACCGGAGGGTTACGAGCAGTACTTC. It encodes CASSVSGPEGYEQYF.

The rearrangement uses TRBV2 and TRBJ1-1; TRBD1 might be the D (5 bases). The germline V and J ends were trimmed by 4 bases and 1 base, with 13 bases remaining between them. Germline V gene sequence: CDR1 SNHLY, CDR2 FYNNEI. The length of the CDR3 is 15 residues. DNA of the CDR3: TGTGCCAGCAGTGTCGGGCTAAGGGGGAACACTGAAGCTTTCTTT. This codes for CASSVGLRGNTEAFF.

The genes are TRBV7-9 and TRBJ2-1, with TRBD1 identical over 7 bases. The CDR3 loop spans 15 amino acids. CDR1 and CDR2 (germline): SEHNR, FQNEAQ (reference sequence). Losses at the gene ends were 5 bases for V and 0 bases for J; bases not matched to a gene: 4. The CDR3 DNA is TGTGCCAGCAGCCTACAGGGGAGCTCCTACAATGAGCAGTTCTTC. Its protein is CASSLQGSSYNEQFF. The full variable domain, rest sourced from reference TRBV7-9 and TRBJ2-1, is DTGVSQNPRHKITKRGQNVTFRCDPISEHNRLYWYRQTLGQGPEFLTYFQNEAQLEKSRLLSDRFSAERPKGSFSTLEIQRTEQGDSAMYLCASSLQGSSYNEQFFGPGTRLTVL.

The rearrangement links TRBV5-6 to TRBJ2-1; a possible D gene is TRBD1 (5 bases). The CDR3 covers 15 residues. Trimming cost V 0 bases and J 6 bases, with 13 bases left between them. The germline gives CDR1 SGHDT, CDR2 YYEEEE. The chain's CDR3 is CASSLGTLRANEQFF. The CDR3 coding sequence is TGTGCCAGCAGCTTGGGGACGCTCAGGGCCAATGAGCAGTTCTTC.

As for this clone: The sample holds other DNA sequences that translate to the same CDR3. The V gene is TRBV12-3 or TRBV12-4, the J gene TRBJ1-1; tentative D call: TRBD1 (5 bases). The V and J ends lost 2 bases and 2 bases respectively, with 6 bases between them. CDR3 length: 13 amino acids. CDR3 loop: CASSLQGNTEAFF. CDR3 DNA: TGTGCCAGCAGTTTACAGGGTAACACTGAAGCTTTCTTT.

This CDR3 is CASSLAVDSRYEQYF. Here the CDR3 DNA reads TGTGCCAGCAGCCTTGCAGTGGACAGTCGGTACGAGCAGTACTTC. The genes are TRBV5-5 and TRBJ2-7; possible D gene TRBD1, 6 bases. Germline V gene lookup returns CDR1 SGHKS and CDR2 YYEKEE (reference sequence). The V end lost 4 bases, the J end lost 4 bases, and 18 bases lay between the germline ends. This CDR3 has 15 amino acids.

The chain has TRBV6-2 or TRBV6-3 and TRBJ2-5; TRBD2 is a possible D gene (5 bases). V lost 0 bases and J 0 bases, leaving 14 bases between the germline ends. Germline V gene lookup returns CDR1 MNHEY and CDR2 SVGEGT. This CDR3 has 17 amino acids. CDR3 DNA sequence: TGTGCCAGCAGTTACTCTGACTACGCAGCTTACCAAGAGACCCAGTACTTC. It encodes CASSYSDYAAYQETQYF.

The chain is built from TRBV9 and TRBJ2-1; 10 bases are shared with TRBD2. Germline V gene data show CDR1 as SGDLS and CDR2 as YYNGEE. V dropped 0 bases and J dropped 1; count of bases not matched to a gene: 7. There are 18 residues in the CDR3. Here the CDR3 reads CASSVGSGLAASYNEQFF. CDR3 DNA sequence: TGTGCCAGCAGCGTAGGTTCTGGACTAGCGGCTTCCTACAATGAGCAGTTCTTC.

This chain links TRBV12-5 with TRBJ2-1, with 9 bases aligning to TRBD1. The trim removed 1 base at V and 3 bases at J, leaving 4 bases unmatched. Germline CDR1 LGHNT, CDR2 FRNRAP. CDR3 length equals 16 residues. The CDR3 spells CASGLATGGLYNEQFF. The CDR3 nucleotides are TGTGCTAGTGGTTTGGCTACAGGGGGCCTCTACAATGAGCAGTTCTTC. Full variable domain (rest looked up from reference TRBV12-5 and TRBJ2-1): DARVTQTPRHKVTEMGQEVTMRCQPILGHNTVFWYRQTMMQGLELLAYFRNRAPLDDSGMPKDRFSAEMPDATLATLKIQPSEPRDSAVYFCASGLATGGLYNEQFFGPGTRLTVL.

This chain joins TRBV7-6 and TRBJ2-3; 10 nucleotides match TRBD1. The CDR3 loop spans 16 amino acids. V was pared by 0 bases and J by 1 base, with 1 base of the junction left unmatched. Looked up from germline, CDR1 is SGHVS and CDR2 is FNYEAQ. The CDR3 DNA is TGTGCCAGCAGCTTAGCCGGGACAGGGGGCACAGATACGCAGTATTTT. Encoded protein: CASSLAGTGGTDTQYF. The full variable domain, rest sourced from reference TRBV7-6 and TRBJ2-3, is GAGVSQSPRYKVTKRGQDVALRCDPISGHVSLYWYRQALGQGPEFLTYFNYEAQQDKSGLPNDRFSAERPEGSISTLTIQRTEQRDSAMYRCASSLAGTGGTDTQYFGPGTRLTVL.

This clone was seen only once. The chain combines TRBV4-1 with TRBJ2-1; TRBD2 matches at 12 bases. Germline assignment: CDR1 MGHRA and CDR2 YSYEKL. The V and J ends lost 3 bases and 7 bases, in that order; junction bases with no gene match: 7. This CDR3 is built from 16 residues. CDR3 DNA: TGCGCCAGCAGCCACCCGACTAGCGGGAGAGGGAATGAGCAGTTCTTC. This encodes CASSHPTSGRGNEQFF.

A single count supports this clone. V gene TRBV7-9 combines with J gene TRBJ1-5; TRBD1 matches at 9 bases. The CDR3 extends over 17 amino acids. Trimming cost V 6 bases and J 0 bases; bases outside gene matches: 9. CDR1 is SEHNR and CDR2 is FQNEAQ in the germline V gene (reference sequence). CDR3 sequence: CASSQGTGSYSNQPQHF. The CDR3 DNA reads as TGTGCCAGCAGTCAGGGGACAGGGTCTTATAGCAATCAGCCCCAGCATTTT.

CDR3 nucleotides: TGCGCCAGCAGCTCGACAGGGGGCGATGAGCAGTTCTTC. It specifies CASSSTGGDEQFF. The chain combines TRBV5-1 with TRBJ2-1, with TRBD1 identical over 10 bases. Germline values: CDR1 SGHRS, CDR2 YFSETQ. Germline trimming cut 3 bases from V and 8 bases from J; bases unmatched to any gene: 2. The CDR3 spans 13 residues.

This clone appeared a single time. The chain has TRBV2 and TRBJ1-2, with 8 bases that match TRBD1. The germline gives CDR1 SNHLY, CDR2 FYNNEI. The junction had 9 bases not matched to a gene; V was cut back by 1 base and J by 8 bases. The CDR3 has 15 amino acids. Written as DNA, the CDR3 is TGTGCCAGCAGTGAAGATTCAGGGGGCGTTCGAGGCTACACCTTC. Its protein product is CASSEDSGGVRGYTF.

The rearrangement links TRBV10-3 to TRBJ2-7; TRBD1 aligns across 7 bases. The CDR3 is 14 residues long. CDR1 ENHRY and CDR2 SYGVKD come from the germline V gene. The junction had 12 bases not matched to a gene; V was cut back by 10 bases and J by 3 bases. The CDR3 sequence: CASAQAGGLYEQYF. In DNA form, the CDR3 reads TGTGCCAGCGCGCAGGCAGGGGGTCTCTACGAGCAGTACTTC.

The CDR3 DNA reads as TGTGCCAGCAGCTTGAGGACAGGGGGGCTTAACTATGGCTACACCTTC. It encodes CASSLRTGGLNYGYTF. V usage is TRBV5-6 and J usage is TRBJ1-2; 10 positions match TRBD1. Germline lookup yields CDR1 SGHDT and CDR2 YYEEEE. The CDR3 has 16 residues. The V and J ends lost 1 base and 1 base, in that order; junction bases with no gene match: 4.

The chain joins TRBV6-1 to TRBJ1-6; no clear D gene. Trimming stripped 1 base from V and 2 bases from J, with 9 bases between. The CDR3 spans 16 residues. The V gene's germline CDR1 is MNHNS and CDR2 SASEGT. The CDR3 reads CASSEVWAPYNSPLHF. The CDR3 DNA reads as TGTGCCAGCAGTGAAGTTTGGGCCCCCTATAATTCACCCCTCCACTTT.

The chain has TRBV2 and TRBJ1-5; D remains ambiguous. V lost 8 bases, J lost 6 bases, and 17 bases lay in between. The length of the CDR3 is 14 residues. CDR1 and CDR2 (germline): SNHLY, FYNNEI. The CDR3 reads CASGRELGPQPQHF. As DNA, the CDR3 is TGTGCCAGCGGCCGGGAACTTGGACCTCAGCCCCAGCATTTT.

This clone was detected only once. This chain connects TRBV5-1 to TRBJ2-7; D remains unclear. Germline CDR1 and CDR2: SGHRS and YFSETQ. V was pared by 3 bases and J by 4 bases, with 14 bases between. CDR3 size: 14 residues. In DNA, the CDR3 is TGCGCCAGCAGCTCCACTACGACCCGGTACGAGCAGTACTTC. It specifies CASSSTTTRYEQYF.